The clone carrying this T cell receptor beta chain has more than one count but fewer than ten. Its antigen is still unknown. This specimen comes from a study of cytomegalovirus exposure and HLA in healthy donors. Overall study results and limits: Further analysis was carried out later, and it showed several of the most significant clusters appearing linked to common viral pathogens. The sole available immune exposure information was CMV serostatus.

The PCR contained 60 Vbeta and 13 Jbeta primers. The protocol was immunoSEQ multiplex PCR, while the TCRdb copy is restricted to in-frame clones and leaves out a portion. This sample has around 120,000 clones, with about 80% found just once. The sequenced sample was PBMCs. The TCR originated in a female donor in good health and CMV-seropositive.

The CDR3: CATQQGTFYEQYF. CDR3 in DNA: TGTGCCACCCAACAGGGTACCTTCTACGAGCAGTACTTC. The rearrangement joins TRBV7-9 to TRBJ2-7, with D possibly being TRBD1 (6 bases). The CDR3 sequence is 13 residues long. CDR1 is SEHNR, CDR2 FQNEAQ, per germline (reference sequence). With 10 bases removed from V and 3 bases from J, the gap between germline ends came to 16 bases. Drawing the rest from reference TRBV7-9 and TRBJ2-7, the complete variable domain is DTGVSQNPRHKITKRGQNVTFRCDPISEHNRLYWYRQTLGQGPEFLTYFQNEAQLEKSRLLSDRFSAERPKGSFSTLEIQRTEQGDSAMYLCATQQGTFYEQYFGPGTRLTVT.